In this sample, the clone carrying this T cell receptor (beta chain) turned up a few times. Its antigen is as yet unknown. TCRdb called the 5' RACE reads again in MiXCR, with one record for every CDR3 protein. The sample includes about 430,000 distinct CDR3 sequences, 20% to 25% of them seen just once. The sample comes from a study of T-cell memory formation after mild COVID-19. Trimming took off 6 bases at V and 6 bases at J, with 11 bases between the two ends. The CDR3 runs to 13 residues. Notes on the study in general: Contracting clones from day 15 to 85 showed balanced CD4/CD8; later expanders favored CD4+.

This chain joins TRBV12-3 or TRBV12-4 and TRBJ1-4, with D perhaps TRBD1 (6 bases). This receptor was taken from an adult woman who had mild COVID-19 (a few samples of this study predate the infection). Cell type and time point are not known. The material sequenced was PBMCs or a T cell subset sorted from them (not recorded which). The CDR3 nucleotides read TGTGCCAGCAGCCCAGGGGAGGATGAAAAACTGTTTTTT. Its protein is CASSPGEDEKLFF.